This T cell receptor (beta chain) was captured in a study of regulatory T cells in long-lasting Graves disease. Whole-study results and caveats: TCR diversity was lower in persistent Graves' patients (versus newly diagnosed ones). The study found persistent patients shared more public clonotypes (roughly 2,600) than new patients (about 990). Limited sample numbers may have lowered accuracy.

The sample's time point: newly diagnosed GD, antithyroid drugs for less than 3 months. TCR sequences were obtained from RNA taken from PBMCs. In each case, Graves' disease was diagnosed per American Thyroid Association guidelines. CDR3 regions were amplified by Arm-PCR using iRepertoire HTBI primers to build TCR beta libraries. TCRdb reprocessed the multiplex PCR reads with MiXCR, giving one entry per CDR3 protein. The data hold around 470,000 distinct CDR3 sequences, with 12% to 15% observed a single time. This clonotype appeared many times. Its antigen is unknown. The CDR3 runs 19 residues. The V gene's germline CDR1 is SQVTM and CDR2 ANQGSEA. V lost 0 bases, J lost 3 bases, and 15 bases stayed unmatched. These data also formed part of another study, on T cells in Graves' hyperthyroidism and ophthalmopathy.

Sequencing was performed on peripheral blood mononuclear cells (PBMCs), taken at new diagnosis, from a patient treated with antithyroid drugs. V usage is TRBV29-1 and J usage is TRBJ2-3; TRBD2 matches at 10 bases. The receptor comes from a woman in her 50s with Graves disease. As DNA, the CDR3 is TGCAGCGTTGAAGATCTCTCTCAAGCGGGGGGGGGTTGGACAGATACGCAGTATTTT. Its translation is CSVEDLSQAGGGWTDTQYF.